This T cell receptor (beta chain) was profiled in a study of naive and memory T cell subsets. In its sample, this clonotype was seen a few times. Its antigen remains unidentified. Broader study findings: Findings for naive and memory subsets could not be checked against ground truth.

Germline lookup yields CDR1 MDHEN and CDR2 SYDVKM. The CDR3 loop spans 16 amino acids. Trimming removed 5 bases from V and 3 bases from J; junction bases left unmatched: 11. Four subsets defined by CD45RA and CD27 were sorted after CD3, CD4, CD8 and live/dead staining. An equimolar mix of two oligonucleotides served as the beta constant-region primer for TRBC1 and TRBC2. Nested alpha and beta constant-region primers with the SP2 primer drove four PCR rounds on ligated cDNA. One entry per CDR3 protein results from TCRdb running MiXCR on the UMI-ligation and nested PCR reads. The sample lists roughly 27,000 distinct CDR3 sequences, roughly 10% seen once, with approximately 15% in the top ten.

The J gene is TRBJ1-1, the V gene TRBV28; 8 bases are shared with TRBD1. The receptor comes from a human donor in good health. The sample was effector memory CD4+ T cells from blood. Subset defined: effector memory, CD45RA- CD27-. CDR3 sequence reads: CASSVTQGAGHTEAFF. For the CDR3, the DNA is TGTGCCAGCAGTGTCACTCAGGGGGCAGGTCACACTGAAGCTTTCTTT. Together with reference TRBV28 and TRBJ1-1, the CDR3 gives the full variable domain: DVKVTQSSRYLVKRTGEKVFLECVQDMDHENMFWYRQDPGLGLRLIYFSYDVKMKEKGDIPEGYSVSREKKERFSLILESASTNQTSMYLCASSVTQGAGHTEAFFGQGTRLTVV.